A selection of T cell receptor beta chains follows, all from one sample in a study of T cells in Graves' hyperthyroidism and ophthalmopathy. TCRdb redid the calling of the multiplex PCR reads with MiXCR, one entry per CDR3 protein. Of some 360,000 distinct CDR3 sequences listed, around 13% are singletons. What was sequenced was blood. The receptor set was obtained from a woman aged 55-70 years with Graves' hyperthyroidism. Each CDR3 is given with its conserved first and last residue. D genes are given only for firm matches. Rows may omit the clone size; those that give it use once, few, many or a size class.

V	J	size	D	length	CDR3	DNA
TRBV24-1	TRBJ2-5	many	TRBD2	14	CATQGLAGVETQYF	TGTGCCACCCAAGGACTAGCGGGAGTGGAGACCCAGTACTTC
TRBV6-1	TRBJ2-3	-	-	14	CASSYYRGTDTQYF	TGTGCCAGCAGTTATTACAGGGGCACAGATACGCAGTATTTT
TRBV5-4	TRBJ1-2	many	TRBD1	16	CASSLGRTGAIYGYTF	TGTGCCAGCAGCTTGGGGAGGACAGGCGCCATCTATGGCTACACCTTC
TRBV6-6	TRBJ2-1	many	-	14	CASSYSGLNNEQFF	TGTGCCAGCAGTTACTCGGGGCTGAACAATGAGCAGTTCTTC
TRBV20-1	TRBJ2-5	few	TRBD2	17	CSAHPFLAGLGQETQYF	TGCAGTGCTCACCCTTTTTTAGCGGGACTCGGCCAAGAGACCCAGTACTTC
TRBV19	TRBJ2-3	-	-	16	CASSMGWNNPTDTQYF	TGTGCCAGTAGTATGGGCTGGAACAACCCCACAGATACGCAGTATTTT
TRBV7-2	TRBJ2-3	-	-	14	CASMARVSTDTQYF	TGTGCCAGCATGGCGAGAGTAAGCACAGATACGCAGTATTTT
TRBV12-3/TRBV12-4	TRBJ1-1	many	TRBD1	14	CASKLGQQNTEAFF	TGTGCCAGCAAACTGGGACAGCAGAACACTGAAGCTTTCTTT
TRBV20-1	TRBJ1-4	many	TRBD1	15	CSAQKVGQSYEKLFF	TGCAGTGCCCAGAAAGTGGGACAGAGCTATGAAAAACTGTTTTTT
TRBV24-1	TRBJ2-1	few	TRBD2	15	CATSLTTGGYNEQFF	TGTGCCACCAGTCTCACTACGGGGGGGTACAATGAGCAGTTCTTC
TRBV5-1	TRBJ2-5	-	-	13	CASSFDRRETQYF	TGCGCCAGCAGCTTCGACCGCCGGGAGACCCAGTACTTC
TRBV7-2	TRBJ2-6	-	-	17	CASSLGGLASGANVLTF	TGTGCCAGCAGCTTAGGGGGGCTTGCCTCTGGGGCCAACGTCCTGACTTTC
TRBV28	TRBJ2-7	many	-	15	CASSFRGPLSYEQYF	TGTGCCAGCAGTTTCAGAGGTCCCCTCTCCTACGAGCAGTACTTC
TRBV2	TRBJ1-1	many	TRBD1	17	CASSLFRDRGPVTEAFF	TGTGCCAGCAGTTTATTCCGGGACAGGGGACCTGTCACTGAAGCTTTCTTT
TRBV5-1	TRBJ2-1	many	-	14	CASSPSRGIDEQFF	TGCGCCAGCAGCCCCTCAAGGGGCATCGATGAGCAGTTCTTC
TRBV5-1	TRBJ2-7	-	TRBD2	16	CASSLAGRLAGEEQYF	TGCGCCAGCAGCTTGGCGGGCCGGCTAGCGGGAGAAGAGCAGTACTTC
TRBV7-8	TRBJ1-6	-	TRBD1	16	CASSTTGERDSSPLHF	TGTGCCAGCAGCACCACAGGGGAACGGGATAGTTCACCCCTCCACTTT
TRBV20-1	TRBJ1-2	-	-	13	CSADTNRASSYTF	TGCAGTGCGGACACTAATAGGGCTTCGAGCTACACCTTC
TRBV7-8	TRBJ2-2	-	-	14	CASSLIRSTGELFF	TGTGCCAGCAGCTTAATAAGGAGTACCGGGGAGCTGTTTTTT
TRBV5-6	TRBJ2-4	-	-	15	CASSYSGLAKNIQYF	TGTGCCAGCAGCTATTCCGGCTTAGCCAAAAACATTCAGTACTTC
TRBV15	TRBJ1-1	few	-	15	CATSRDGQGLSEAFF	TGTGCCACCAGCAGAGACGGTCAGGGTTTGTCTGAAGCTTTCTTT
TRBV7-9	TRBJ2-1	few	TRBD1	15	CASSPGQGRLHEQFF	TGTGCCAGCAGCCCCGGACAGGGGAGGTTACATGAGCAGTTCTTC
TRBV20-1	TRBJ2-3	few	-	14	CSARDPVVTDTQYF	TGCAGTGCTAGAGATCCCGTAGTGACAGATACGCAGTATTTT
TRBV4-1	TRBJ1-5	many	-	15	CASSSGAGRNQPQHF	TGCGCCAGCAGCTCCGGGGCAGGGCGGAATCAGCCCCAGCATTTT
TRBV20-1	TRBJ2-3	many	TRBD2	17	CSAPDPRLAGGTDTQYF	TGCAGTGCCCCAGACCCCCGACTAGCGGGCGGCACAGATACGCAGTATTTT
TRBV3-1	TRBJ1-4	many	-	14	CASSRDMMNEKLFF	TGTGCCAGCAGTCGTGACATGATGAATGAAAAACTGTTTTTT
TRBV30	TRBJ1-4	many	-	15	CAWSVTSGFNEKLFF	TGTGCCTGGAGTGTGACTTCGGGGTTTAATGAAAAACTGTTTTTT
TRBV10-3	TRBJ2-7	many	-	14	CAISFGTPPYEQYF	TGTGCCATCAGTTTCGGGACACCCCCCTACGAGCAGTACTTC
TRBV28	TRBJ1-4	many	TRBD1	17	CASSPAGTGPTNEKLFF	TGTGCCAGCAGTCCAGCCGGGACAGGACCAACTAATGAAAAACTGTTTTTT
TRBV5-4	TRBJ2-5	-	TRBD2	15	CASSPKAGGQETQYF	TGTGCCAGCAGTCCTAAGGCGGGAGGACAAGAGACCCAGTACTTC
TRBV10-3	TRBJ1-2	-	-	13	CAISDTGSYGYTF	TGTGCCATCAGTGATACTGGATCCTATGGCTACACCTTC
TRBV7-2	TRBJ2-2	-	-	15	CASRGPGFNRGELFF	TGTGCCAGCAGGGGTCCGGGATTTAATCGCGGGGAGCTGTTTTTT
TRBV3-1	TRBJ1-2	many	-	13	CASSQQSQDGYTF	TGTGCCAGCAGCCAACAATCACAGGATGGCTACACCTTC
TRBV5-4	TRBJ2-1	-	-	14	CAIETLQAGDEQFF	TGTGCCATCGAGACGCTCCAGGCCGGGGATGAGCAGTTCTTC
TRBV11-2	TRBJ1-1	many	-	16	CASSLVPEYMNTEAFF	TGTGCCAGCAGCTTAGTCCCAGAATACATGAACACTGAAGCTTTCTTT
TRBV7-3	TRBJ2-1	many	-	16	CASAGWERTLSDEQFF	TGTGCCAGCGCCGGGTGGGAGCGGACCTTAAGCGATGAGCAGTTCTTC
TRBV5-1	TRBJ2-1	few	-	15	CASSLATGLVGEQFF	TGCGCCAGCAGCTTGGCTACGGGACTGGTAGGCGAGCAGTTCTTC
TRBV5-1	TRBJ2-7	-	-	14	CASSLDGNSHEQYF	TGCGCCAGCAGCTTGGACGGAAACTCCCACGAGCAGTACTTC
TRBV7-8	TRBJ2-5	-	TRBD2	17	CASSPPPSSGNQETQYF	TGTGCCAGCAGCCCTCCCCCTTCTAGCGGGAACCAAGAGACCCAGTACTTC
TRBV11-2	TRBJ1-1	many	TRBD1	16	CASELGTGWGNTEAFF	TGTGCCAGCGAATTGGGGACAGGGTGGGGGAACACTGAAGCTTTCTTT
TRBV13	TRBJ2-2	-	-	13	CASSLLRAGELFF	TGTGCCAGCAGCTTACTCAGGGCCGGGGAGCTGTTTTTT
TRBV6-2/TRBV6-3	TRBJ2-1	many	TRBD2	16	CASSSLLWREDYEQFF	TGTGCCAGCAGTTCACTACTCTGGCGGGAGGACTATGAGCAGTTCTTC
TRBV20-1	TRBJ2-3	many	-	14	CSAVGIAGTDTQYF	TGCAGTGCCGTGGGGATAGCGGGCACAGATACGCAGTATTTT
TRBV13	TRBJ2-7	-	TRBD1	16	CASSLEGGRSSYEQYF	TGTGCCAGCAGCTTAGAAGGGGGCCGGAGCTCCTACGAGCAGTACTTC
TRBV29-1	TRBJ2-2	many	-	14	CSVDWGGGAGELFF	TGCAGCGTTGACTGGGGAGGGGGCGCCGGGGAGCTGTTTTTT
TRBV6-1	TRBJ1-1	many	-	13	CASRATGDTEAFF	TGTGCCAGCAGAGCTACAGGCGACACTGAAGCTTTCTTT
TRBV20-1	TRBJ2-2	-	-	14	CSASEGSNTGELFF	TGCAGTGCTAGCGAGGGGTCGAACACCGGGGAGCTGTTTTTT
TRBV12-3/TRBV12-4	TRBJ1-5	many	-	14	CASSLGVSNQPQHF	TGTGCCAGCAGCTTAGGAGTGAGCAATCAGCCCCAGCATTTT
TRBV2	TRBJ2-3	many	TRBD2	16	CASSAGTSGRAGTQYF	TGTGCCAGCAGCGCCGGGACTAGCGGGAGGGCCGGTACGCAGTATTTT
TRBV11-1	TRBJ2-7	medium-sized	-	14	CASSPDRGSYEQYF	TGTGCCAGCAGCCCTGACCGGGGCTCCTACGAGCAGTACTTC
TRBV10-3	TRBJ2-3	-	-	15	CAISDSGTSTDTQYF	TGTGCCATCAGTGACTCTGGGACCAGCACAGATACGCAGTATTTT
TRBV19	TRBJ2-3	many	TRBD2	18	CASSIDVGLAGVRDTQYF	TGTGCCAGTAGTATAGACGTCGGACTAGCGGGAGTGCGAGATACGCAGTATTTT
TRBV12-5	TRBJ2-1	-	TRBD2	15	CASVWGLAGSNEQFF	TGTGCTAGTGTCTGGGGACTAGCGGGTTCCAATGAGCAGTTCTTC
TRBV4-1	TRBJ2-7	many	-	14	CASSPIVQGSEQYF	TGCGCCAGCAGCCCCATCGTACAGGGAAGCGAGCAGTACTTC
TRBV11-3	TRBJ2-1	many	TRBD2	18	CASSLDGLAADLHNEQFF	TGTGCCAGCAGCTTAGACGGACTAGCGGCCGACCTCCACAATGAGCAGTTCTTC
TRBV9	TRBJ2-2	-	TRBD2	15	CASSAGLDQTGELFF	TGTGCCAGCAGCGCCGGACTAGATCAAACCGGGGAGCTGTTTTTT
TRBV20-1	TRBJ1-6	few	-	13	CSASQAVDSPLHF	TGCAGTGCAAGTCAGGCAGTAGATTCACCCCTCCACTTT